This T cell receptor (beta chain) was sequenced during a study of T-cell memory formation after mild COVID-19. TCRdb reprocessed the 5' RACE reads via MiXCR and lists one record per CDR3 protein. The sample comprises about 560,000 distinct CDR3 sequences, about 20% of which are singletons, and approximately 8.4% rests with the top ten. The germline CDR1 and CDR2 sequences are SGHTA and FQGTGA. The CDR3 runs to 15 residues. The J segment lost 7 bases and the V segment lost 3 bases, leaving 4 bases of the junction unmatched. General study findings and limits: Day 15 to 85 contracting clones showed balanced CD4/CD8; day 15 to 37 expanders favored CD4+. Clones which contracted sat mainly in CM and EM if CD4+, and in EMRA if CD8+. What remained unconfirmed was the SARS-CoV-2 specificity of second-wave clones peaking on day 37.

This clonotype was seen a few times. Its antigen is not known. The source of this sequence is an adult woman who had mild COVID-19 (a few samples of this study predate the infection). Cell type and time point are not known. The source material was PBMCs or a T cell subset sorted from them (not recorded which). V is TRBV7-3 and J is TRBJ2-2; TRBD2 agrees at 11 bases. In nucleotides, the CDR3 is TGTGCCAGCAGCTTTAGCGGGGGGGCCGACGGGGAGCTGTTTTTT. Its protein product is CASSFSGGADGELFF.